One sample yielded the 14 T cell receptor beta chains listed below, sequenced in a study of regulatory T cells in long-lasting Graves disease (dated by TCRdb to the early 2020s). Preparation of the library involved multiplex PCR. This sample was sequenced with an Illumina HiSeq 4000. To build TCR beta libraries, CDR3 regions were amplified by Arm-PCR using iRepertoire HTBI primers. TCRdb cleaned the public reads at Q25 with fastp, built clones with MiXCR and kept in-frame beta chains. Rows with one shared CDR3 protein collapse into an entry with the most common genes and DNA. The sample records about 470,000 distinct CDR3 sequences, under 15% of which are singletons. The top ten clones comprise around 17% of the sample. Interpreted using the paper, the time point label stands for: newly diagnosed GD, antithyroid drugs for less than 3 months. For both TCR sequencing and RNA sequencing, RNA was extracted from PBMCs in TRIzol.

These data also formed part of another study, on T cells in Graves' hyperthyroidism and ophthalmopathy.

The input for sequencing was peripheral blood mononuclear cells (PBMCs), taken at new diagnosis, from a patient treated with antithyroid drugs. These receptors all stem from a woman aged 30 to 39 with Graves disease. Donor details come from another sample of the same person, matched by shared clones.

The sample holds a few counts of this clonotype. The chain recombines TRBV19 with TRBJ1-1, with D unresolved. The V gene's germline CDR1 is LNHDA and CDR2 SQIVND (reference sequence). CDR3 length: 12 residues. The ends were cut back, 1 base at V and 4 bases at J, with 4 bases in the middle. The CDR3: CASSIALTEAFF. The CDR3 DNA is TGTGCCAGTAGTATAGCCCTCACTGAAGCTTTCTTT.

This clonotype occurred a few times. The CDR3 DNA sequence: TGTGCCAGCTCACCTATATTCAACTGGGCCGGCGGGACCCAGTACTTC. This gives the protein CASSPIFNWAGGTQYF. The V and J genes are TRBV18 and TRBJ2-5, with no clear D. The V end was cut by 3 bases, the J end by 7 bases, with 21 bases between. CDR1 KGHSH and CDR2 LQKENI come from the germline V gene. This CDR3 has 16 residues.

This clonotype was observed at least ten times. This sequence joins TRBV29-1 and TRBJ2-7; no firm D call. The V gene's germline CDR1 is SQVTM and CDR2 ANQGSEA. V was pared by 6 bases and J by 0 bases, with 12 bases between. This CDR3 has 13 residues. The CDR3: CSVAPASSYEQYF. The DNA for the CDR3 is TGCAGCGTAGCTCCGGCCAGCTCCTACGAGCAGTACTTC.

The gene calls are TRBV20-1 and TRBJ1-2, with D possibly matching TRBD1 (5 bases). The CDR3 is made up of 14 amino acids. The V gene's germline CDR1 is DFQATT and CDR2 SNEGSKA (reference sequence). V lost 2 bases, J lost 3 bases, and 13 bases lay in between. The CDR3, as DNA: TGCAGTGCTAGATCGACAGACAAGTACTATGGCTACACCTTC. Its translation: CSARSTDKYYGYTF.

The genes are TRBV19 and TRBJ1-5; TRBD1 aligns across 7 bases. This CDR3 contains 15 residues. Germline trimming cut 7 bases from V and 5 bases from J; bases unmatched to any gene: 11. Per the germline V gene, CDR1 is LNHDA and CDR2 is SQIVND (reference sequence). The CDR3 region has the DNA TGTGCCAGTATCCCTACAGGGGTGGGGGATCAGCCCCAGCATTTT. Its protein product is CASIPTGVGDQPQHF.

In its sample, this clonotype was seen many times. J is TRBJ2-3 and V is TRBV18; 10 bases fit TRBD2. Germline assignment: CDR1 KGHSH and CDR2 LQKENI. This CDR3 contains 19 residues. The J segment lost 6 bases and the V segment lost 1 base, leaving 16 bases of the junction unmatched. For the CDR3, the DNA is TGTGCCAGCTCACCACGGAAGCGGGAGGGCTTCCGTGGCTTGGATACGCAGTATTTT. Encoded protein: CASSPRKREGFRGLDTQYF.

This clonotype was detected only a few times. The chain links TRBV29-1 to TRBJ1-2; D unclear. The germline CDR1 and CDR2 sequences are SQVTM and ANQGSEA. The CDR3 is 13 amino acids. Between the trimmed V and J ends, which lost 4 bases and 4 bases, there was a span of 13 bases. CDR3 nucleotides: TGCAGCGTTGCGTCGGAGATCCTCTATGGCTACACCTTC. Translated: CSVASEILYGYTF.

CDR3 sequence (DNA): TGTGCCAGTAGTATAAAAGGGCTAGCGGGGACCACAGATACGCAGTATTTT. Translating it yields CASSIKGLAGTTDTQYF. The genes are TRBV19 and TRBJ2-3, with 9 nucleotides matching TRBD2. CDR3 length equals 17 residues. The J segment lost 2 bases and the V segment lost 2 bases, leaving 8 bases of the junction unmatched. Germline V gene data show CDR1 as LNHDA and CDR2 as SQIVND (reference sequence).

The chain employs TRBV11-2 and TRBJ2-1; 12 bases are shared with TRBD2. V dropped 5 bases and J dropped 10; count of bases not matched to a gene: 3. Germline V gene sequence: CDR1 SGHAT, CDR2 FQNNGV. The CDR3 totals 13 residues. The CDR3 is CASSTGLAGEQFF. The CDR3 DNA sequence: TGTGCCAGCAGCACCGGACTAGCGGGAGAGCAGTTCTTC.

V and J are TRBV20-1 and TRBJ2-1; 10 bases are shared with TRBD2. V was pared by 0 bases and J by 9 bases, with 11 bases of the junction left unmatched. The CDR3 extends over 16 amino acids. Per the germline V gene, CDR1 is DFQATT and CDR2 is SNEGSKA (reference sequence). The CDR3 spells CSARDRLLAGGLEQFF. In DNA form, the CDR3 reads TGCAGTGCTAGAGATCGTTTGTTAGCGGGAGGCCTTGAGCAGTTCTTC.

This clonotype has only a few counts. The rearrangement uses TRBV11-2 and TRBJ1-2; D remains ambiguous. The germline V and J ends were trimmed by 5 bases and 7 bases, with 17 bases remaining between them. This CDR3 has 14 residues. Per germline, CDR1 SGHAT and CDR2 FQNNGV. CDR3 protein: CASSLLTYSGGYTF. The CDR3, as DNA: TGTGCCAGCAGCCTTCTTACCTACTCCGGTGGCTACACCTTC. The full variable domain, with the rest looked up from reference TRBV11-2 and TRBJ1-2, is EAGVAQSPRYKIIEKRQSVAFWCNPISGHATLYWYQQILGQGPKLLIQFQNNGVVDDSQLPKDRFSAERLKGVDSTLKIQPAKLEDSAVYLCASSLLTYSGGYTFGSGTRLTVV.

This clonotype was seen many times. V and J are TRBV5-6 and TRBJ2-1, with 11 bases aligning to TRBD2. Trimming cost V 3 bases and J 9 bases; bases outside gene matches: 8. The CDR3 sequence is 15 residues long. Germline V gene data show CDR1 as SGHDT and CDR2 as YYEEEE. CDR3 DNA sequence: TGTGCCAGCAGCTCACTAGCGGGAGTACACGGTGAGCAGTTCTTC. Its translation is CASSSLAGVHGEQFF.

Notes on this clonotype: This may arise from a read error, as a much more abundant clone is one base away. The chain joins TRBV2 to TRBJ1-5, with 7 bases matching TRBD1. The trim removed 8 bases at V and 3 bases at J, leaving 10 bases unmatched. Germline V gene lookup returns CDR1 SNHLY and CDR2 FYNNEI. This CDR3 comprises 15 residues. CDR3 region: CASETGSASNQPQHF. CDR3 DNA sequence: TGTGCCAGCGAGACAGGGAGCGCTTCCAATCAGCCCCAGCATTTT.

This clonotype has more than one count but fewer than ten. V and J are TRBV12-3 or TRBV12-4 and TRBJ1-2; no reliable D call. Trimming left V 6 bases short and J 6 bases short, with 20 bases between. This CDR3 comprises 15 residues. CDR3 sequence (DNA): TGTGCCAGCAGCGCGGCCCCGGACGGACCCCATGGCTACACCTTC. Translation gives CASSAAPDGPHGYTF.